This T cell receptor beta chain was sequenced in a study of Ad26.COV2.S vaccination and SARS-CoV-2 variants (dated by TCRdb to the early 2020s). For the wider study: Donors in the vaccine arm were drawn from COV1001, a multicentre, randomized, double-blind, placebo-controlled phase I-IIa trial testing Ad26.COV2.S in healthy adults. The specificity and breadth of SARS-CoV-2-reactive T cell receptors after Ad26.COV2.S vaccination were assessed by TCRbeta repertoire sequencing. Participants in the trial were split at random into five groups of five each, receiving low-dose or high-dose Ad26.COV2.S once or twice, or else placebo on both occasions. A total of 32 samples were included in the TCR-sequenced set, comprising approximately 20 Ad26.COV2.S vaccine recipients, 5 placebo recipients and 8 SARS-CoV-2 convalescent individuals. Dosing of Ad26.COV2.S was intramuscular, at either 5x10^10 or 1x10^11 viral particles, delivered as one shot or as two shots spaced 56 days apart. Blinding of investigators to trial group allocation was maintained during experiments and outcome assessment. Overall study outcomes, separate from this receptor: It was noted by the authors that total T cell responses may have been underestimated by the TCR breadth and depth analyses. Ad26.COV2.S recipients had higher spike-specific TCR breadth than placebo recipients (P = 0.0014). Non-spike TCR breadth was comparable between vaccine and placebo recipients, consistent with the vaccine containing only spike. Substantial breadth of spike-specific CD8+ and CD4+ T cell responses was reported after vaccination. The study lacked the statistical power to compare responses across vaccine doses or regimens.

To note about this clone: Which antigen it targets is not known. Base-call qualities are not available, and no considerably larger clone is one nucleotide away.

Trimmed from V: 0 bases; trimmed from J: 4 bases; junction bases lacking a gene match: 5. CDR1 is given as LNHNV and CDR2 as YYDKDF, both from the germline V gene (reference sequence). The CDR3 spans 15 residues, from the cysteine through the phenylalanine. Only the CDR3 DNA stays, 45 bases, in frame from base 1. The treatment or condition label on this specimen signifies: about 20 received Ad26.COV2.S at low or high dose, single or two shots; several received placebo; per-sample allocation not given. Repertoires of vaccine and placebo recipients were sequenced from samples taken on day 63 after the first injection. Between 29 July and 7 August 2020, Cohort 1b enrolled fewer than 30 adults aged 18-55 years at one site in Boston, USA. Ad26.COV2.S was a replication-incompetent adenovirus type 26 vector expressing a prefusion-stabilized SARS-CoV-2 spike protein from the original Wuhan strain. The immunoSEQ Assay was the method used to sequence TCRbeta CDR3 regions. After extraction, genomic DNA underwent amplification by bias-controlled multiplex PCR, followed by high-throughput sequencing. Processing in the source paper ran as follows. To quantify the absolute abundance of each unique TCRbeta CDR3 region, sequences were collapsed and filtered. T cell fraction was estimated by normalization of TCRbeta template counts to usable DNA, with usable DNA being measured through amplification of reference genes present in all nucleated cells. Repertoire TCRs were annotated as SARS-CoV-2-specific when V gene, CDR3 amino acid sequence and J gene were exactly matched to a known reactive TCR set. The reference SARS-CoV-2 TCR set was derived from MIRA and filtered for enrichment in COVID-19-positive ImmuneCODE repertoires, a step that removed public or cross-reactive TCRs. Drawing on the MIRA antigens, annotated TCRs were analysed further at the level of specific ORF or position within ORF. Breadth was defined as annotated unique rearrangements over total unique productive rearrangements; depth was the summed frequency of those rearrangements. TCR breadth was compared between groups using two-sided Wilcoxon rank-sum tests. What TCRdb holds here is the immuneACCESS table cut down to in-frame rearrangements. Part of the clones is not present; checked against another copy, under half of the missing clones reflect an unresolved V gene, and the others are unexplained. V, J and clone size derive from that table, while D and trimming were established from the DNA sequence. A total of roughly 300,000 clones appear in this sample, about 87% of them only once. Around 5.8% of the sample belongs to the ten largest clones.

The sequencing used peripheral blood, collected in a trial of Ad26.COV2.S vaccine versus placebo. This sequence was found in a person aged 18-60 years who received the Ad26.COV2.S COVID-19 vaccine or a placebo. In this chain, TRBV15 is recombined with TRBJ2-7, with 8 middle bases fitting TRBD1. CDR3 loop: CATSRDNRGNYEQYF. The bases are TGTGCCACCAGCAGAGATAACAGGGGGAATTACGAGCAGTACTTC.